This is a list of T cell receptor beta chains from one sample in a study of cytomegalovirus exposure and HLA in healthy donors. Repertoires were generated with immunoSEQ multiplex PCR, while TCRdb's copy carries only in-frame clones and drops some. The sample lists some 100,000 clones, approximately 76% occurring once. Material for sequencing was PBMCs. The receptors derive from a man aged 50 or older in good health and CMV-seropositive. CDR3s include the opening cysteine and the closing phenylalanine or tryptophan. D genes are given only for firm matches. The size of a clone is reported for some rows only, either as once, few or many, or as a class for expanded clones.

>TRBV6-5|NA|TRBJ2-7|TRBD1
TGTGCCAGCAGTTCCGGGACAGAAGCCTACGAGCAGTACTTC
CASSSGTEAYEQYF
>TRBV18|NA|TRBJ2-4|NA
TGTGCCAGCTCCCCACTCCCGTCAACGGGAGAGGGAAACATTCAGTACTTC
CASSPLPSTGEGNIQYF
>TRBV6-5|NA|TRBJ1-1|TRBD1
TGTGCCAGCAGGAGGGACAGCTCTTACACTGAAGCTTTCTTT
CASRRDSSYTEAFF
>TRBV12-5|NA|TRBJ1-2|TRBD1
TGTGCTAGTGGGGGGGTTCGGACAGGGGTTAGTGGCTACACCTTC
CASGGVRTGVSGYTF
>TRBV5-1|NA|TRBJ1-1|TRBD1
TGCGCCAGCAGCTCGGACAGGGTGAACACTGAAGCTTTCTTT
CASSSDRVNTEAFF
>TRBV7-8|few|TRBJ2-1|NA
TGTGCCAGCAGCCGGGGGACTTCTAGCTACAATGAGCAGTTCTTC
CASSRGTSSYNEQFF
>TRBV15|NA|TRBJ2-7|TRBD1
TGTGCCACCAGCAGAAGGACAGGGATGGGATCCGGGACCTACGAGCAGTACTTC
CATSRRTGMGSGTYEQYF
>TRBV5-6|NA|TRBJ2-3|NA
TGTGCCAGCAGCTCCGGGGTCAGCACAGATACGCAGTATTTT
CASSSGVSTDTQYF
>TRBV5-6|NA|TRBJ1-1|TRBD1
TGTGCCAGCAGCCGCCCTTCCGGGACAGGGGCGAACACTGAAGCTTTCTTT
CASSRPSGTGANTEAFF
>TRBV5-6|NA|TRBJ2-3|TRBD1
TGTGCCAGCAGCCCGGACAGGGGGCGCGTTGCGCAGTATTTT
CASSPDRGRVAQYF
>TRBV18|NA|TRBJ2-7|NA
TGTGCCAGCTCAGAGGATATCTACGAGCAGTACTTC
CASSEDIYEQYF
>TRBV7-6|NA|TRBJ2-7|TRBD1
TGTGCCAGCAGCTTAGTACAGGGGACCTACGAGCAGTACTTC
CASSLVQGTYEQYF
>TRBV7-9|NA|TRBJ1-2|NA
TGTGCCAGCAGCTTAGAGCCACAGTCTCCTGGCTACACCTTC
CASSLEPQSPGYTF
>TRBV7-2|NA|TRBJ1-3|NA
TGTGCCAGCAGCTTCTATACCGCAGGGGCCTCTGGAAACACCATATATTTT
CASSFYTAGASGNTIYF
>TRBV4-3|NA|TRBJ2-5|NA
TGCGCCAGCAGCCAAGAGAGCGCGGAAGAGACCCAGTACTTC
CASSQESAEETQYF
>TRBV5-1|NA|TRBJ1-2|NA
TGCGCCAGCAGTGACAAACAGGCTAATGGCTACACCTTC
CASSDKQANGYTF
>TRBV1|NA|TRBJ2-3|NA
TGCACCAGCAGCCATGGGGGGGTTGGGAAAAGCACAGATACGCAGTATTTT
CTSSHGGVGKSTDTQYF
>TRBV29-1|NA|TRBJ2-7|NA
TGCAGCGTTGCCTTAGACAGCTACGAGCAGTACTTC
CSVALDSYEQYF
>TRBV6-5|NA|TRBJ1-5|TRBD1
TGTGCCAGCAGTCCCAGGGGGTCCGCGGGGCAGCCCCAGCATTTT
CASSPRGSAGQPQHF
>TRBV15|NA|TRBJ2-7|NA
TGTGCCACCAGCAGAGATCTTTTACAGGGAATATACGAGCAGTACTTC
CATSRDLLQGIYEQYF
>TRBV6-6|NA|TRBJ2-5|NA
TGTGCCAGCAGTTACTCCCAGACTAGAGAGACCCAGTACTTC
CASSYSQTRETQYF
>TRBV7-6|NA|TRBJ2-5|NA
TGTGCCAGCAGCCGCGGTGGGCTCGGGGTCCAAGAGACCCAGTACTTC
CASSRGGLGVQETQYF
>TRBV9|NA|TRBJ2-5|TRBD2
TGTGCCAGCAGCGTAGGGTGGGGGCGGCTAGCGGGGGGCCTCCAAGAGACCCAGTACTTC
CASSVGWGRLAGGLQETQYF
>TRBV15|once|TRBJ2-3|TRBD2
TGTGCCACCAGCCCCCGACGAGGGGAGCGGGGGCCTAGCACAGATACGCAGTATTTT
CATSPRRGERGPSTDTQYF
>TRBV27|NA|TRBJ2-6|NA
TGTGCCAGCAGTTTATCGAATGGGCCCTCTGGGGCCAACGTCCTGACTTTC
CASSLSNGPSGANVLTF
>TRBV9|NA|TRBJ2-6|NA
TGTGCCAGCAGCGGGACGGGAAGATCTTTCTCTGGGGCCAACGTCCTGACTTTC
CASSGTGRSFSGANVLTF
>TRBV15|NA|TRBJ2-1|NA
TGTGCCACCAGCAGAGTTTACAACTACAATGAGCAGTTCTTC
CATSRVYNYNEQFF
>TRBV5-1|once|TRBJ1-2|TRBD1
TGCGCCAGCAGCTTGCTTACAGGGGGCGATGGCTACACCTTC
CASSLLTGGDGYTF
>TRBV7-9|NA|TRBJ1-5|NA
TGTGCCAGCAGCTCCCAAGGGGTGGGTAGTCAGCCCCAGCATTTT
CASSSQGVGSQPQHF
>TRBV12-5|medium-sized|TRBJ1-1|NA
TGTGCTAGTGGTTTGGTACCGCTGGTAGCGAACACTGAAGCTTTCTTT
CASGLVPLVANTEAFF
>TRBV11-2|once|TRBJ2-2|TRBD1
TGTGCCAGCAGCTTAGCCGACAGGGAAGTCGCCGGGGAGCTGTTTTTT
CASSLADREVAGELFF
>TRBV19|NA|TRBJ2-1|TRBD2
TGTGCCAGTAGTATAGAGGGGCTAGCGGACACCTCCTACAATGAGCAGTTCTTC
CASSIEGLADTSYNEQFF
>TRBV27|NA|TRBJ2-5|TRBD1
TGTGCCAGCAGTCCAATCCGACAGGGGGCGGAAGAGCAGTACTTC
CASSPIRQGAEEQYF
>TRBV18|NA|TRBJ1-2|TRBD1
TGTGCCAGCTCACCTAGGGACAGGGGGCTTGGCTACACCTTC
CASSPRDRGLGYTF
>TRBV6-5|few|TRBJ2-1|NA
TGTGCCAGCATGTCAGGGGACAAGGCCTACAATGAGCAGTTCTTC
CASMSGDKAYNEQFF
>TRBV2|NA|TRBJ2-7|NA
TGTGCCAGCAGGAGCACAGGGTCCTACGAGCAGTACTTC
CASRSTGSYEQYF
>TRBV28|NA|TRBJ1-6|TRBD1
TGTGCCAGCAGTTTCGGCCGACAGGGGAATAATTCACCCCTCCACTTT
CASSFGRQGNNSPLHF
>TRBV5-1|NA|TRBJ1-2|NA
TGCGCCAGCAGCTCAGGGTGGGGCAGGTCCCGTGGCTACACCTTC
CASSSGWGRSRGYTF
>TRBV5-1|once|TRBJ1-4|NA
TGCGCCAGCAGCTTGGAGGGGTGGACAGATAATGAAAAACTGTTTTTT
CASSLEGWTDNEKLFF
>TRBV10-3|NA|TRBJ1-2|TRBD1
TGTGCCATCAACCTCGGACAGGGGGCGAATGGCTACACCTTC
CAINLGQGANGYTF
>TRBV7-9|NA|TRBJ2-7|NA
TGTGCCAGCAGCCCGGGGACTGTCCGCCTAGGACAGTACTTC
CASSPGTVRLGQYF
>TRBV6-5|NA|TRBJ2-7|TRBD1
TGTGCCAGCAGTTACGAGGGCGGACAGGGGAGCAACGAGCAGTACTTC
CASSYEGGQGSNEQYF
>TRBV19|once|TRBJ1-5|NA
TGTGCCAGTAGCCGCGGGGACCGCCGAGTAAGCAATCAGCCCCAGCATTTT
CASSRGDRRVSNQPQHF
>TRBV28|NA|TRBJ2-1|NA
TGTGCCAGCAGCCCCGCCGCACAGGGAGGGGATGAGCAGTTCTTC
CASSPAAQGGDEQFF
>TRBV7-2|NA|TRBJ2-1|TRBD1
TGTGCCAGCAGCTGGACAGGGAACGAGCAGTTCTTC
CASSWTGNEQFF
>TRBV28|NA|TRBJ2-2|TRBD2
TGTGCCAGCCACCCTAGCGGCGCTGCGAACACCGGGGAGCTGTTTTTT
CASHPSGAANTGELFF
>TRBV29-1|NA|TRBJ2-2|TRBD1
TGCAGCGTCGACAGGGGGAACACCGGGGAGCTGTTTTTT
CSVDRGNTGELFF
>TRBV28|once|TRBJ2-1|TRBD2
TGTGCCAGCAGTTTGCCCACCCGACTAGCGGGGCCTAGCGACTCAGCAAGCTCCTACAATGAGCAGTTCTTC
CASSLPTRLAGPSDSASSYNEQFF
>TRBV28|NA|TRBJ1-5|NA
TGTGCCAGCAGTTTAACAGGGTTCAATCAGCCCCAGCATTTT
CASSLTGFNQPQHF
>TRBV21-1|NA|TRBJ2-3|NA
TGTGCCAGCAGCAAAGCCGGGCCGCTAGGCAGGGGGACCACAACTAGCACAGATACGCAGTATTTT
CASSKAGPLGRGTTTSTDTQYF
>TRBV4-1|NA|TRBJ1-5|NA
TGCGCCAGCAGCCAAGGGGCAGGGTTTATTTCGCCCCAGCATTTT
CASSQGAGFISPQHF
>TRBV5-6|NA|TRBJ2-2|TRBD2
TGTGCCAGCAGCCTTAGCCTGGGACTAGCGGGGTTGAACACCGGGGAGCTGTTTTTT
CASSLSLGLAGLNTGELFF
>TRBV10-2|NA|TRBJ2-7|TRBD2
TGCGCCAGCAGTGCTCCCGGGACTAGCGGCTCCTACGAGCAGTACTTC
CASSAPGTSGSYEQYF
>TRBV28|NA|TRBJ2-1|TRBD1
TGTGCCAGCAGTTTGGACAGGGGGCTAGGGCGGGGGGTATACAATGAGCAGTTCTTC
CASSLDRGLGRGVYNEQFF
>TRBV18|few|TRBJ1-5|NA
TGTGCCAGCTCACCCGACGGACACTATCAGCCCCAGCATTTT
CASSPDGHYQPQHF
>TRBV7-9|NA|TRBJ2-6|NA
TGTGCCAGCAGCTTAGGGCCTGGGGCCAACGTCCTGACTTTC
CASSLGPGANVLTF
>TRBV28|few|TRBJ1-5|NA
TGTGCCAGCAGTTTTTCGGCAGGGGATCAGCCCCAGCATTTT
CASSFSAGDQPQHF